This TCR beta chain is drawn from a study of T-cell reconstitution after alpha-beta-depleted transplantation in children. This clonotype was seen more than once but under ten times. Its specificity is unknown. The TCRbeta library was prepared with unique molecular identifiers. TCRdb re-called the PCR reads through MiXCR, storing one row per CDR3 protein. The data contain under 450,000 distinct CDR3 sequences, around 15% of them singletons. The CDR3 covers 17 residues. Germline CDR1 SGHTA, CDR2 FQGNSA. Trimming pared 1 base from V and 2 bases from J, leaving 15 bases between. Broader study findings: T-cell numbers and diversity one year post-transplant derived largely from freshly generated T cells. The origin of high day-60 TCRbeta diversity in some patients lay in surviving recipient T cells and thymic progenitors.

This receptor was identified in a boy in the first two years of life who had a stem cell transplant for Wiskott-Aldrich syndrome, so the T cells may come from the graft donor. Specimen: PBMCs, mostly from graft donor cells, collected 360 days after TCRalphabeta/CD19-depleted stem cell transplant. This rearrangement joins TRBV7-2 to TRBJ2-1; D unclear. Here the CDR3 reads CASSLGQLRIPYNEQFF. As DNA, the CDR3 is TGTGCCAGCAGCTTAGGGCAGCTGAGGATACCCTACAATGAGCAGTTCTTC.